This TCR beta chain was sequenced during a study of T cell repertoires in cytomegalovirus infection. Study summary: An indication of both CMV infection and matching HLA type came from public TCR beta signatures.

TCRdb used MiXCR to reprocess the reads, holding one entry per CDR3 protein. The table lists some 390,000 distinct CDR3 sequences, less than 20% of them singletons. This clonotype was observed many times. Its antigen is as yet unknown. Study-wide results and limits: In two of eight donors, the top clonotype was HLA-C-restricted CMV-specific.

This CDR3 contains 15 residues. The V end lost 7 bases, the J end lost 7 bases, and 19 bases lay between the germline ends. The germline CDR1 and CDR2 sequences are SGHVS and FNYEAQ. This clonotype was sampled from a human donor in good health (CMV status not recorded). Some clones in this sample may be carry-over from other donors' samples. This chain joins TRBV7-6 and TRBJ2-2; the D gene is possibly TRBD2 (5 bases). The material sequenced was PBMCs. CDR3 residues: CASTTLTKAGGELFF. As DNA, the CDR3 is TGTGCCAGCACCACCTTGACCAAGGCGGGCGGGGAGCTGTTTTTT.